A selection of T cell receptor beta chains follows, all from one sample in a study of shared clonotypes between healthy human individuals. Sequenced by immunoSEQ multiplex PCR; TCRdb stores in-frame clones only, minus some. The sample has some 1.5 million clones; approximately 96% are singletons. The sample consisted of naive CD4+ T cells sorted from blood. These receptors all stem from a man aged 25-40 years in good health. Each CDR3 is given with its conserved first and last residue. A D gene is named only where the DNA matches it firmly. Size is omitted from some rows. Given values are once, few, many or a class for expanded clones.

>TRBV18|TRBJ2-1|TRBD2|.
TGTGCCAGCTCACTAGCGGGACTAGCGGACTACAATGAGCAGTTCTTC
CASSLAGLADYNEQFF
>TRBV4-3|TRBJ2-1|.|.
TGCGCCAGCAGCCAAGGGGGAGGTACGGATGAGCAGTTCTTC
CASSQGGGTDEQFF
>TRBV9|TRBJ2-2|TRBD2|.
TGTGCCAGCAGCGTCGAACTAGCGAGGGAGCTGTTTTTT
CASSVELARELFF
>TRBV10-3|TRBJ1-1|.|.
TGTGCCATCAGTGAGTCGACGCTGAACACTGAAGCTTTCTTT
CAISESTLNTEAFF
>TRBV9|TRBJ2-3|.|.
TGTGCCAGCAGCGTAGCCGTGTTTGGCACAGATACGCAGTATTTT
CASSVAVFGTDTQYF
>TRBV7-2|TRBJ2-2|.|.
TGTGCCAGCAGCTTAGCGAACGCCGGGGAGCTGTTTTTT
CASSLANAGELFF
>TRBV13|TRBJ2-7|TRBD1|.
TGTGCCAGCAGCTTATGGGACAGTCCCTACGAGCAGTACTTC
CASSLWDSPYEQYF
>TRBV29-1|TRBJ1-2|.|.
TGCAGCGTTGTGATGGGGGTCAGGGCTGGCTACACCTTC
CSVVMGVRAGYTF
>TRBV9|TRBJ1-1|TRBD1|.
TGTGCCAGCAGCGTAGGGGGACAGGGCAGAGCTGAAGCTTTCTTT
CASSVGGQGRAEAFF
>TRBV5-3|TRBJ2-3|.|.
TGTGCCAGAAGCATATTCCAGGGTCCCGCAGATACGCAGTATTTT
CARSIFQGPADTQYF
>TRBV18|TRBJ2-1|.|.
TGTGCCAGCACAACCCTTAACAATGAGCAGTTCTTC
CASTTLNNEQFF
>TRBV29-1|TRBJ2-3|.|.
TGCAGCGTGGGAATAGCAGATACGCAGTATTTT
CSVGIADTQYF
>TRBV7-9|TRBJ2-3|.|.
TGTGCCAGCAGCTTCGGTCGGACCTCCACAGATACGCAGTATTTT
CASSFGRTSTDTQYF
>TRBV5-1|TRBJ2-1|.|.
TGCGCCAGCAGCCCCGGAGGGCCCTTCCATGAGCAGTTCTTC
CASSPGGPFHEQFF
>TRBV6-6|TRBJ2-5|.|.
TGTGCCAGCAGGGATAATATCCAAGAGACCCAGTACTTC
CASRDNIQETQYF
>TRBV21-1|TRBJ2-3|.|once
TGTGCCAGCAGCCGGGACTTCCCGTTTGATACGCAGTATTTT
CASSRDFPFDTQYF
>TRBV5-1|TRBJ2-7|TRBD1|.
TGCGCCAGCAGCTTGGGGACCGGGACAGCCTACGAGCAGTACTTC
CASSLGTGTAYEQYF